The rows below give T cell receptor beta chains drawn from one sample of a study of blood T cell repertoires in COVID-19. The repertoire was sequenced with immunoSEQ multiplex PCR; TCRdb's copy has only in-frame clones and lacks some. The table records 430,000 or so clones, around nine tenths of them present only once. Sequenced input: peripheral blood. These receptors were taken from a man aged 18 to 30 with COVID-19, enrolled during active disease. CDR3s include the opening cysteine and the closing phenylalanine or tryptophan. The order of the fields is J gene, clone size, V gene, D gene, CDR3 DNA, CDR3 protein. The D gene is left open where the match is weak. For some rows the clone size is stated as once, few or many, or as a class when expanded; others skip it.

j_call: TRBJ1-2; clone_size: .; v_call: TRBV25-1; d_call: TRBD1; cdr3_nt: TGTGCCAGCAGTGTCAGGGGGTATGGCTACACCTTC; cdr3_aa: CASSVRGYGYTF
j_call: TRBJ1-2; clone_size: once; v_call: TRBV27; d_call: .; cdr3_nt: TGTGCCAGCAGTTTAAGGGGCGGGGCCTTTTACTATGGCTACACCTTC; cdr3_aa: CASSLRGGAFYYGYTF
j_call: TRBJ2-3; clone_size: .; v_call: TRBV7-9; d_call: .; cdr3_nt: TGTGCCAGCAGCCAAGCGGGTGGGACAGATACGCAGTATTTT; cdr3_aa: CASSQAGGTDTQYF
j_call: TRBJ1-2; clone_size: .; v_call: TRBV11-2; d_call: TRBD1; cdr3_nt: TGTGCCAGCAGCTTAGGACAGGGCAACTATGGCTACACCTTC; cdr3_aa: CASSLGQGNYGYTF
j_call: TRBJ1-6; clone_size: .; v_call: TRBV6-5; d_call: TRBD1; cdr3_nt: TGTGCCAGCAGTTACGCGACGGGACAGGGTTTAAGCCTCCACTTT; cdr3_aa: CASSYATGQGLSLHF
j_call: TRBJ2-2; clone_size: .; v_call: TRBV5-4; d_call: .; cdr3_nt: TGTGCCAGCAGCTTGGGGGCCCCAGGGGCCGGGGAGCTGTTTTTT; cdr3_aa: CASSLGAPGAGELFF
j_call: TRBJ1-1; clone_size: .; v_call: TRBV18; d_call: TRBD1; cdr3_nt: TGTGCCAGCTCACCAGAGGACAGGTACACTGAAGCTTTCTTT; cdr3_aa: CASSPEDRYTEAFF
j_call: TRBJ1-2; clone_size: .; v_call: TRBV27; d_call: TRBD1; cdr3_nt: TGTGCCAGCAGTCCAGGGGGCCTTCACTATGGCTACACCTTC; cdr3_aa: CASSPGGLHYGYTF
j_call: TRBJ1-1; clone_size: .; v_call: TRBV30; d_call: TRBD1; cdr3_nt: TGTGCCTGGAGTGTAGGGGGCTTCGCCACTGAAGCTTTCTTT; cdr3_aa: CAWSVGGFATEAFF
j_call: TRBJ2-7; clone_size: .; v_call: TRBV5-6; d_call: .; cdr3_nt: TGTGCCAGCAGCTCTCTTAGTCACGAGCAGTACTTC; cdr3_aa: CASSSLSHEQYF
j_call: TRBJ2-5; clone_size: .; v_call: TRBV2; d_call: .; cdr3_nt: TGTGCCAGCAAAGGGTGGGGCACAGAAAAGACCCAGTACTTC; cdr3_aa: CASKGWGTEKTQYF
j_call: TRBJ2-1; clone_size: .; v_call: TRBV19; d_call: .; cdr3_nt: TGTGCCAGTAGTATGGGGCCCGGCAGTGAGCAGTTCTTC; cdr3_aa: CASSMGPGSEQFF
j_call: TRBJ2-7; clone_size: .; v_call: TRBV18; d_call: TRBD1; cdr3_nt: TGTGCCAGCTCAGAGGGACAGGGGTACGGCGAGCAGTACTTC; cdr3_aa: CASSEGQGYGEQYF
j_call: TRBJ2-1; clone_size: .; v_call: TRBV7-9; d_call: TRBD2; cdr3_nt: TGTGCCAGCAGTTACAGGTGGGAGGGGTCCTACAATGAGCAGTTCTTC; cdr3_aa: CASSYRWEGSYNEQFF
j_call: TRBJ2-7; clone_size: .; v_call: TRBV9; d_call: TRBD2; cdr3_nt: TGTGCCAGCAGCCCTACTAGCGGAAGCTCCTACGAGCAGTACTTC; cdr3_aa: CASSPTSGSSYEQYF
j_call: TRBJ1-2; clone_size: .; v_call: TRBV9; d_call: .; cdr3_nt: TGTGCCAGCAGGAAGGGGTCCCCAGCGAACTATGGCTACACCTTC; cdr3_aa: CASRKGSPANYGYTF
j_call: TRBJ2-3; clone_size: .; v_call: TRBV5-1; d_call: .; cdr3_nt: TGCGCCAGCAGCTCATGGGGGCAGGTCTCAGATACGCAGTATTTT; cdr3_aa: CASSSWGQVSDTQYF
j_call: TRBJ1-3; clone_size: once; v_call: TRBV30; d_call: .; cdr3_nt: TGTGCCTGGAGAGAGTCCTCTGGAAACACCATATATTTT; cdr3_aa: CAWRESSGNTIYF
j_call: TRBJ2-1; clone_size: .; v_call: TRBV15; d_call: TRBD1; cdr3_nt: TGTGCCACCAGCAGAGAGGGGACAGAAGTCTACAATGAGCAGTTCTTC; cdr3_aa: CATSREGTEVYNEQFF
j_call: TRBJ2-7; clone_size: .; v_call: TRBV7-8; d_call: .; cdr3_nt: TGTGCCAGCAGCTTAGGAGTGATTACGAGCTCCTACGAGCAGTACTTC; cdr3_aa: CASSLGVITSSYEQYF
j_call: TRBJ2-3; clone_size: .; v_call: TRBV5-1; d_call: TRBD1; cdr3_nt: TGCGCCAGCGGTATTGACAGGGGCGGTACAGATACGCAGTATTTT; cdr3_aa: CASGIDRGGTDTQYF
j_call: TRBJ2-1; clone_size: .; v_call: TRBV6-6; d_call: TRBD2; cdr3_nt: TGTGCCAGCAGTTCCTGGCGGGAGTCCTACAATGAGCAGTTCTTC; cdr3_aa: CASSSWRESYNEQFF
j_call: TRBJ1-5; clone_size: .; v_call: TRBV7-8; d_call: TRBD1; cdr3_nt: TGTGCCAGCAGCTTTTCCGGGACAGGGGGCCGGGGTCAGCCCCAGCATTTT; cdr3_aa: CASSFSGTGGRGQPQHF
j_call: TRBJ1-1; clone_size: .; v_call: TRBV3-1/TRBV3-2; d_call: .; cdr3_nt: TGTGCCAGCAGCCCGGGACACAAATTGAACACTGAAGCTTTCTTT; cdr3_aa: CASSPGHKLNTEAFF
j_call: TRBJ2-1; clone_size: .; v_call: TRBV27; d_call: .; cdr3_nt: TGTGCCAGCAGTTTATCGAGAGGGTACAATGAGCAGTTCTTC; cdr3_aa: CASSLSRGYNEQFF
j_call: TRBJ1-5; clone_size: .; v_call: TRBV6-5; d_call: .; cdr3_nt: TGTGCCAGCATAGAAAGTCGTAGCAATCAGCCCCAGCATTTT; cdr3_aa: CASIESRSNQPQHF
j_call: TRBJ1-4; clone_size: .; v_call: TRBV6-2/TRBV6-3; d_call: TRBD1; cdr3_nt: TGTGCCAGCAGTTTCACAGGGGGGCCTAATGAAAAACTGTTTTTT; cdr3_aa: CASSFTGGPNEKLFF
j_call: TRBJ1-6; clone_size: .; v_call: TRBV9; d_call: TRBD1; cdr3_nt: TGTGCCAGCAGCGCCCGGACAGGGAACTCACCCCTCCACTTT; cdr3_aa: CASSARTGNSPLHF